This passage covers 22 T cell receptor beta chains from one sample sequenced in a study of CD8+ T cells in alopecia areata. After isolation, RNA underwent reverse transcription to generate cDNA as the sequencing template. The repertoire was sequenced with immunoSEQ multiplex PCR; TCRdb's copy has only in-frame clones and lacks some. Altogether about 200,000 clones are present, 50% to 70% being singletons, with the ten largest covering approximately 1.4%. As to treatment: oral pan-JAK inhibitor, 5-10 mg twice daily. Sequencing used CD4+ T cells sorted from blood, obtained at week 4, from a patient treated with tofacitinib. The receptors stem from a human donor with alopecia areata.

V gene TRBV30 combines with J gene TRBJ2-2; 9 nucleotides agree with TRBD1. V shed 4 bases, J shed 3 bases, and the junction held 6 bases outside the gene matches. The germline gives CDR1 GTSNPN, CDR2 SVGIG (reference sequence). This CDR3 is 15 amino acids long. The CDR3 region is CAWNPGQGYTGELFF. Here the CDR3 DNA reads TGTGCCTGGAACCCGGGACAGGGTTACACCGGGGAGCTGTTTTTT.

The rearrangement uses TRBV27 and TRBJ2-7; D gene ambiguous. The V end was cut by 5 bases, the J end by 4 bases, with 15 bases between. CDR3 size: 14 residues. CDR1 is MNHEY and CDR2 is SMNVEV in the germline V gene (reference sequence). Here the CDR3 DNA reads TGTGCCAGCAGTCCGTCCGGGCCGCAATACGAGCAGTACTTC. This encodes CASSPSGPQYEQYF.

V gene TRBV19 combines with J gene TRBJ2-6; D is unresolved. This CDR3 comprises 17 residues. Germline CDR1 LNHDA, CDR2 SQIVND (reference sequence). Trimming stripped 3 bases from V and 0 bases from J, with 12 bases between. The CDR3 spells CASSIVPLLSGANVLTF. The DNA for the CDR3 is TGTGCCAGTAGTATCGTCCCCTTGCTCTCTGGGGCCAACGTCCTGACTTTC.

J is TRBJ2-5 and V is TRBV5-1; maybe TRBD2 (6 bases). Trimming removed 4 bases from V and 4 bases from J, with 26 bases in between. The germline gives CDR1 SGHRS, CDR2 YFSETQ. The CDR3 extends over 18 amino acids. The CDR3 DNA follows: TGCGCCAGCAGCCCCGGGGGAGTGGCAGGAGGTAGAGGAGAGACCCAGTACTTC. It is translated as CASSPGGVAGGRGETQYF.

The chain couples TRBV7-2 to TRBJ2-3; unclear D gene. Germline CDR1 SGHTA, CDR2 FQGNSA. Trimming stripped 5 bases from V and 4 bases from J, with 10 bases between. The CDR3 is made up of 13 amino acids. CDR3 amino acids: CASSKTDADTQYF. The CDR3, as DNA: TGTGCCAGCAGCAAAACAGATGCAGATACGCAGTATTTT. Full variable domain (remainder filled in from reference TRBV7-2 and TRBJ2-3): GAGVSQSPSNKVTEKGKDVELRCDPISGHTALYWYRQSLGQGLEFLIYFQGNSAPDKSGLPSDRFSAERTGGSVSTLTIQRTQQEDSAVYLCASSKTDADTQYFGPGTRLTVL.

This chain connects TRBV29-1 to TRBJ1-1, with 8 bases identical to TRBD1. Germline CDR1 SQVTM, CDR2 ANQGSEA. With V trimmed by 1 base and J by 4 bases, 2 bases remained unmatched. This CDR3 is built from 13 residues. The CDR3 reads CSVEAGQGTEAFF. The CDR3 region has the DNA TGCAGCGTTGAAGCCGGACAGGGCACTGAAGCTTTCTTT.

This clone was seen a few times. The chain is built from TRBV29-1 and TRBJ2-3, with unresolved D. Germline loops: CDR1 SQVTM, CDR2 ANQGSEA. The length of the CDR3 is 14 residues. The V and J ends lost 7 bases and 0 bases respectively, with 14 bases between them. The CDR3 coding sequence is TGCAGCGCCCCCCTAACAGCTAGCACAGATACGCAGTATTTT. As protein: CSAPLTASTDTQYF.

The sample holds one count of this clone. The chain employs TRBV2 and TRBJ2-3; D may be TRBD1 (6 bases). Germline lookup yields CDR1 SNHLY and CDR2 FYNNEI. This CDR3 region has 15 residues. The V and J ends lost 5 bases and 0 bases respectively, with 12 bases between them. CDR3 loop: CASSPTRGSTDTQYF. CDR3 nucleotides: TGTGCCAGCAGTCCCACCAGGGGCAGCACAGATACGCAGTATTTT.

This chain links TRBV9 with TRBJ1-1; a weak D match, TRBD1 (5 bases). CDR3 size: 14 residues. Germline V gives CDR1 SGDLS, CDR2 YYNGEE. Trimming cost V 2 bases and J 3 bases, with 11 bases left between them. CDR3 residues: CASSVRGADTEAFF. The CDR3 DNA is TGTGCCAGCAGCGTTCGGGGCGCGGACACTGAAGCTTTCTTT.

The chain couples TRBV5-1 to TRBJ2-3; 12 nucleotides match TRBD2. This CDR3 spans 18 amino acids. The V segment lost 4 bases and the J segment 1 base; nucleotides outside the gene matches: 10. The germline gives CDR1 SGHRS, CDR2 YFSETQ. Here the CDR3 DNA reads TGCGCCAGCAGCCCCCGACTAGCGGGGGAGCCTCGCACAGATACGCAGTATTTT. It yields the protein CASSPRLAGEPRTDTQYF.

The rearrangement joins TRBV30 to TRBJ2-2; D not certain. CDR1 and CDR2 (germline): GTSNPN, SVGIG (reference sequence). This CDR3 spans 13 amino acids. Trimming left V 2 bases short and J 5 bases short, with 9 bases between. The CDR3 DNA follows: TGTGCCTGGAGTACGGACGCTACCGGGGAGCTGTTTTTT. It translates to CAWSTDATGELFF. Based on the CDR3 plus reference TRBV30 and TRBJ2-2, the full variable domain is SQTIHQWPATLVQPVGSPLSLECTVEGTSNPNLYWYRQAAGRGLQLLFYSVGIGQISSEVPQNLSASRPQDRQFILSSKKLLLSDSGFYLCAWSTDATGELFFGEGSRLTVL.

There are a few counts of this clone. The V gene is TRBV7-8, the J gene TRBJ1-4; D is unclear. The CDR3 length is 15 residues. Trimming pared 5 bases from V and 2 bases from J, leaving 12 bases between. The germline gives CDR1 SGHVS, CDR2 FQNEAQ. The CDR3 coding sequence is TGTGCCAGCAGCGGCGGACCCCCCACTAATGAAAAACTGTTTTTT. Residues: CASSGGPPTNEKLFF.

The table lists this clone with a few counts. The V gene is TRBV10-3, the J gene TRBJ1-6; D is undetermined. This CDR3 region has 14 residues. Germline V lookup: CDR1 ENHRY, CDR2 SYGVKD. Trimming removed 8 bases from V and 7 bases from J, with 15 bases in between. The CDR3 spells CAIRSPDFNSPLHF. The CDR3 nucleotides read TGTGCCATCCGTTCTCCGGATTTCAATTCACCCCTCCACTTT.

The chain has TRBV4-2 and TRBJ1-2; D is undetermined. The CDR3 is 15 amino acids. Germline CDR1 reads LGHNA; CDR2 reads YNFKEQ. V lost 0 bases, J lost 0 bases, and 8 bases lay in between. The CDR3 reads CASSQDRQTNYGYTF. The CDR3 DNA sequence: TGTGCCAGCAGCCAAGACAGGCAAACTAACTATGGCTACACCTTC.

This clone was found once. The CDR3 DNA reads TGTGCCAGCAGACCCCCGACAGGGGTTGGCAATCAGCCCCAGCATTTT. Protein product: CASRPPTGVGNQPQHF. The gene calls are TRBV7-3 and TRBJ1-5; TRBD1 matches 8 bases. V was pared by 6 bases and J by 2 bases, with 9 bases of the junction left unmatched. The CDR3 has 16 amino acids. Germline CDR1 is SGHTA and CDR2 is FQGTGA.

This rearrangement joins TRBV9 to TRBJ1-2; no definite D call. V lost 0 bases and J 3 bases, leaving 9 bases between the germline ends. Germline V gene data show CDR1 as SGDLS and CDR2 as YYNGEE. This CDR3 comprises 14 residues. DNA for the CDR3: TGTGCCAGCAGCGTAGGGGTAGCTGACTATGGCTACACCTTC. Encoded protein: CASSVGVADYGYTF.

The sample holds one count of this clone. This chain links TRBV11-3 with TRBJ2-3; TRBD1 might be the D (7 bases). Trimming cost V 2 bases and J 6 bases, with 15 bases left between them. The CDR3 is 15 residues long. The germline CDR1 and CDR2 sequences are SGHNT and YENEEA. CDR3 amino acids: CASSLFSGGSDTQYF. Written as DNA, the CDR3 is TGTGCCAGCAGCTTATTTTCAGGGGGGTCCGATACGCAGTATTTT.

The V gene is TRBV2, the J gene TRBJ1-6; D uncertain. With 3 bases removed from V and 10 bases from J, the gap between germline ends came to 10 bases. This CDR3 spans 13 amino acids. Per germline, CDR1 SNHLY and CDR2 FYNNEI. CDR3 amino acids: CASSDGERSPLHF. For the CDR3, the DNA is TGTGCCAGCAGTGATGGGGAAAGGTCACCCCTCCACTTT. Full variable domain (remainder filled in from reference TRBV2 and TRBJ1-6): EPEVTQTPSHQVTQMGQEVILRCVPISNHLYFYWYRQILGQKVEFLVSFYNNEISEKSEIFDDQFSVERPDGSNFTLKIRSTKLEDSAMYFCASSDGERSPLHFGNGTRLTVT.

The table lists this clone with a few counts. The chain links TRBV30 to TRBJ1-5; 7 bases match TRBD1. From germline, CDR1 is GTSNPN and CDR2 SVGIG (reference sequence). CDR3 length: 16 residues. The V segment lost 4 bases and the J segment 4 bases; nucleotides outside the gene matches: 13. The chain's CDR3 is CAWTAPDRRRNQPQHF. In DNA, the CDR3 is TGTGCCTGGACCGCACCGGACAGGAGGAGAAATCAGCCCCAGCATTTT.

The chain is built from TRBV5-1 and TRBJ2-5, with D hard to call. Germline assignment: CDR1 SGHRS and CDR2 YFSETQ. There are 13 residues in the CDR3. The V gene lost 5 bases and the J gene lost 1 base, with 9 bases spanning the gap. CDR3 loop: CASRHLAQETQYF. In DNA, the CDR3 is TGCGCCAGCAGACACCTCGCCCAAGAGACCCAGTACTTC.

Here the CDR3 reads CASSYRGQGAHSPLHF. In DNA form, the CDR3 reads TGTGCCAGCAGCTACAGAGGACAGGGGGCGCATTCACCCCTCCACTTT. The rearrangement uses TRBV7-6 and TRBJ1-6; TRBD1 aligns across 11 bases. The CDR3 loop spans 16 amino acids. V was pared by 4 bases and J by 8 bases, with 7 bases of the junction left unmatched. Germline assignment: CDR1 SGHVS and CDR2 FNYEAQ.

The V call is TRBV30, the J call TRBJ2-1; no reliable D call. The V gene's germline CDR1 is GTSNPN and CDR2 SVGIG (reference sequence). V lost 4 bases, J lost 9 bases, and 10 bases lay in between. The CDR3 runs to 11 residues. The CDR3 loop reads CAWIRVGEQFF. The CDR3 DNA follows: TGTGCCTGGATCCGGGTTGGTGAGCAGTTCTTC.